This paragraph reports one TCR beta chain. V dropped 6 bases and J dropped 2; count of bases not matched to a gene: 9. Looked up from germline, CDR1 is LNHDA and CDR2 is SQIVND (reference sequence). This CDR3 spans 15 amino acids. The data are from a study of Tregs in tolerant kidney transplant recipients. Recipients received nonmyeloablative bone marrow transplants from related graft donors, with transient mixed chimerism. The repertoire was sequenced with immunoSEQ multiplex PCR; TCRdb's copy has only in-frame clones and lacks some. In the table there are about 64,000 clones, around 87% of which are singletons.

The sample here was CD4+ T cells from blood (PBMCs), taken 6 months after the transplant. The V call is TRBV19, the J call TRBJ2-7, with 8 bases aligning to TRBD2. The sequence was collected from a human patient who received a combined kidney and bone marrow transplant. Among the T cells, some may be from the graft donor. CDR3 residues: CASRGGLAGTYEQYF. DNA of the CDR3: TGTGCCAGTAGGGGGGGATTAGCGGGGACCTACGAGCAGTACTTC. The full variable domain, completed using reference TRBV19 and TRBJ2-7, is DGGITQSPKYLFRKEGQNVTLSCEQNLNHDAMYWYRQDPGQGLRLIYYSQIVNDFQKGDIAEGYSVSREKKESFPLTVTSAQKNPTAFYLCASRGGLAGTYEQYFGPGTRLTVT.